The 10 T cell receptor beta chains given below trace back to one sample, sequenced in a study of blood T cell repertoires in COVID-19. The assay was immunoSEQ multiplex PCR, and TCRdb's table has in-frame clones only and misses some. The sample has about 150,000 clones; around 88% are singletons. Sequencing used peripheral blood. Source of these receptors: a man aged 55 to 70 with active or convalescent COVID-19.

J is TRBJ1-5 and V is TRBV7-9; D not certain. Trimming stripped 4 bases from V and 0 bases from J, with 4 bases between. The CDR3 has 13 residues. Germline V gene sequence: CDR1 SEHNR, CDR2 FQNEAQ (reference sequence). This CDR3 is CASSSSSNQPQHF. CDR3 sequence (DNA): TGTGCCAGCAGCTCGAGTAGCAATCAGCCCCAGCATTTT.

J is TRBJ2-1 and V is TRBV7-2; TRBD2 agrees at 11 bases. This CDR3 region has 16 residues. Germline V gene sequence: CDR1 SGHTA, CDR2 FQGNSA. Trimming cost V 5 bases and J 9 bases; bases outside gene matches: 12. DNA for the CDR3: TGTGCCAGCAGCCTAGGGACTAGCGGACTACAGGGTGAGCAGTTCTTC. Its translation is CASSLGTSGLQGEQFF.

The chain carries TRBV19 and TRBJ1-3; D perhaps matches TRBD1 (6 bases). The CDR3 runs to 15 residues. V was pared by 5 bases and J by 0 bases, with 11 bases between. Germline V CDR1 and CDR2: LNHDA, SQIVND (reference sequence). CDR3 nucleotide sequence: TGTGCCAGTAGTCTGGACAGTATCTCTGGAAACACCATATATTTT. Protein sequence: CASSLDSISGNTIYF.

The chain employs TRBV6-5 and TRBJ2-7; D might be TRBD1 (6 bases). V was trimmed by 6 bases and J by 3 bases, leaving 6 bases between them. In germline, CDR1 is MNHEY, CDR2 SVGAGI. The CDR3 is made up of 11 amino acids. The CDR3 sequence: CASRDSYEQYF. The CDR3 bases are TGTGCCAGCAGGGACAGCTACGAGCAGTACTTC.

In this sample, this clone turned up a few times. V and J are TRBV19 and TRBJ1-2; TRBD1 matches at 7 bases. Germline V gene data show CDR1 as LNHDA and CDR2 as SQIVND (reference sequence). The V segment lost 6 bases and the J segment 7 bases; nucleotides outside the gene matches: 14. CDR3 length equals 15 residues. The CDR3 is CASSDGTAGEVGYTF. The CDR3 DNA is TGTGCCAGTAGCGACGGGACAGCCGGGGAGGTTGGCTACACCTTC.

The chain combines TRBV30 with TRBJ2-7; 9 bases agree with TRBD1. The V segment lost 2 bases and the J segment 0 bases; nucleotides outside the gene matches: 8. The germline CDR1 and CDR2 sequences are GTSNPN and SVGIG (reference sequence). The CDR3 length is 16 residues. The CDR3 bases are TGTGCCTGGAGTCTCAAACAGGGGGCCCTCTCCTACGAGCAGTACTTC. It translates to CAWSLKQGALSYEQYF.

The gene calls are TRBV4-3 and TRBJ2-3, with 8 bases that match TRBD2. J gave up 2 bases and V 6 bases, and 4 bases lay outside the gene matches. The germline gives CDR1 LGHNA, CDR2 YSLEER. The CDR3 has 14 residues. CDR3 sequence (DNA): TGCGCCAGCAGAAAGGGACTAGACACAGATACGCAGTATTTT. Translation gives CASRKGLDTDTQYF.

A single count supports this clone. The chain links TRBV24-1 to TRBJ2-3; 9 positions match TRBD1. Germline V gene lookup returns CDR1 KGHDR and CDR2 SFDVKD. J gave up 4 bases and V 2 bases, and 6 bases lay outside the gene matches. The CDR3 spans 16 residues. The CDR3 is CATSDWADRGSDTQYF. The CDR3 DNA follows: TGTGCCACCAGTGATTGGGCGGACAGGGGATCAGATACGCAGTATTTT.

This chain links TRBV20-1 with TRBJ2-5; 8 positions agree with TRBD2. The germline V gene has CDR1 DFQATT and CDR2 SNEGSKA (reference sequence). Germline trimming cut 3 bases from V and 3 bases from J; bases unmatched to any gene: 6. The CDR3 is 14 amino acids. CDR3 bases: TGCAGTGCTAGTGTCCGGGGGGGAAAAGAGACCCAGTACTTC. Amino acid sequence: CSASVRGGKETQYF.

The chain joins TRBV7-9 to TRBJ2-3; D is perhaps TRBD2 (6 bases). Deletions cut 5 bases from V and 0 bases from J, with 9 bases between. This CDR3 spans 14 amino acids. Germline V gives CDR1 SEHNR, CDR2 FQNEAQ (reference sequence). The CDR3 loop is CASSPGTSTDTQYF. CDR3 bases: TGTGCCAGCAGCCCCGGGACTAGCACAGATACGCAGTATTTT.